The 32 T cell receptor beta chains given below trace back to one sample, sequenced in a study of blood T cell repertoires in COVID-19. Assay: immunoSEQ multiplex PCR; the TCRdb copy retains only in-frame clones and omits some. The sample shows roughly 43,000 clones, just over 85% of them seen only once. The sample consisted of peripheral blood. These receptors came from a man between 60 and 75 years old with active COVID-19.

A single count supports this clone. The chain joins TRBV2 to TRBJ2-1, with a weak D call TRBD2 (6 bases). V was cut by 4 bases and J by 4 bases, with 14 bases left in between. Per the germline V gene, CDR1 is SNHLY and CDR2 is FYNNEI. This CDR3 is 15 amino acids long. The CDR3 bases are TGTGCCAGCAGTGCGGAGGGCCCGACTTACAATGAGCAGTTCTTC. It encodes CASSAEGPTYNEQFF. The whole variable domain, remainder taken from reference TRBV2 and TRBJ2-1, is EPEVTQTPSHQVTQMGQEVILRCVPISNHLYFYWYRQILGQKVEFLVSFYNNEISEKSEIFDDQFSVERPDGSNFTLKIRSTKLEDSAMYFCASSAEGPTYNEQFFGPGTRLTVL.

The chain links TRBV28 to TRBJ1-2, with D maybe TRBD1 (6 bases). Germline lookup yields CDR1 MDHEN and CDR2 SYDVKM. This CDR3 spans 18 amino acids. V dropped 6 bases and J dropped 2 bases, with 25 bases sitting between them. CDR3: CASSPCGGAPASNYGYTF. In DNA, the CDR3 is TGTGCCAGCAGCCCCTGTGGGGGGGCCCCTGCCTCGAACTATGGCTACACCTTC.

The V gene is TRBV2, the J gene TRBJ2-3; D perhaps matches TRBD2 (6 bases). This CDR3 has 16 residues. V was clipped by 3 bases and J by 5 bases, with 18 bases between them. Germline V gene lookup returns CDR1 SNHLY and CDR2 FYNNEI. Written as DNA, the CDR3 is TGTGCCAGCAGTGATGGGTCTGGCGGGATGGAAGATACGCAGTATTTT. Translating gives CASSDGSGGMEDTQYF.

This clone showed up just a few times. The gene calls are TRBV28 and TRBJ1-1, with 9 bases identical to TRBD1. This CDR3 has 15 amino acids. Germline CDR1 MDHEN, CDR2 SYDVKM. J lost 4 bases, V lost 4 bases, and 7 bases had no gene match. CDR3 sequence: CASSSTGTGSTEAFF. The CDR3 DNA reads as TGTGCCAGCAGTTCTACCGGGACAGGGTCCACTGAAGCTTTCTTT.

This clone was seen only a few times. The CDR3 nucleotides read TGTGCCAGCAGTTTCCCCGTGAATTCACCCCTCCACTTT. It codes for CASSFPVNSPLHF. The gene calls are TRBV12-3 or TRBV12-4 and TRBJ1-6; D is undetermined. Trimming took off 3 bases at V and 7 bases at J, with 7 bases between the two ends. This CDR3 has 13 residues.

The chain joins TRBV11-2 to TRBJ2-7; 10 bases are a match to TRBD2. In germline, CDR1 is SGHAT, CDR2 FQNNGV. CDR3 size: 14 residues. J gave up 3 bases and V 3 bases, and 2 bases lay outside the gene matches. This CDR3 reads CASSFTSGDYEQYF. The CDR3 bases are TGTGCCAGCAGCTTCACTAGCGGGGACTACGAGCAGTACTTC. The entire variable domain, with the rest obtained from reference TRBV11-2 and TRBJ2-7, is as follows: EAGVAQSPRYKIIEKRQSVAFWCNPISGHATLYWYQQILGQGPKLLIQFQNNGVVDDSQLPKDRFSAERLKGVDSTLKIQPAKLEDSAVYLCASSFTSGDYEQYFGPGTRLTVT.

The rearrangement links TRBV10-3 to TRBJ2-7; 9 positions match TRBD2. This CDR3 is 14 amino acids long. V was clipped by 7 bases and J by 0 bases; unmatched bases: 4. Per germline, CDR1 ENHRY and CDR2 SYGVKD. The CDR3 region is CAITSSGTSYEQYF. The CDR3 DNA reads TGTGCCATCACTTCTAGCGGGACCTCCTACGAGCAGTACTTC.

This chain uses TRBV7-9 with TRBJ2-5; D possibly corresponds to TRBD2 (6 bases). Trimming left V 0 bases short and J 4 bases short, with 9 bases between. CDR3 length: 14 amino acids. Germline loops: CDR1 SEHNR, CDR2 FQNEAQ (reference sequence). In DNA, the CDR3 is TGTGCCAGCAGCTTAGCGGAGGGTCGAGAGACCCAGTACTTC. It is translated as CASSLAEGRETQYF. The full variable domain, its missing parts supplied by reference TRBV7-9 and TRBJ2-5, is DTGVSQNPRHKITKRGQNVTFRCDPISEHNRLYWYRQTLGQGPEFLTYFQNEAQLEKSRLLSDRFSAERPKGSFSTLEIQRTEQGDSAMYLCASSLAEGRETQYFGPGTRLLVL.

The chain joins TRBV18 to TRBJ2-7; 8 nucleotides line up with TRBD1. Trimming removed 8 bases from V and 2 bases from J; junction bases left unmatched: 5. Germline assignment: CDR1 KGHSH and CDR2 LQKENI. This CDR3 is built from 13 residues. Written as DNA, the CDR3 is TGTGCCAGCGCCAAGGACAGGGCCTACGAGCAGTACTTC. Translation: CASAKDRAYEQYF.

This sequence joins TRBV19 and TRBJ2-7, with D possibly matching TRBD2 (6 bases). Germline values: CDR1 LNHDA, CDR2 SQIVND (reference sequence). The CDR3 has 13 residues. The ends were cut back, 5 bases at V and 5 bases at J, with 13 bases in the middle. CDR3 nucleotide sequence: TGTGCCAGTAGTGAGACTAGGGATAACGAGCAGTACTTC. It is translated as CASSETRDNEQYF. Full variable domain (missing parts from reference TRBV19 and TRBJ2-7): DGGITQSPKYLFRKEGQNVTLSCEQNLNHDAMYWYRQDPGQGLRLIYYSQIVNDFQKGDIAEGYSVSREKKESFPLTVTSAQKNPTAFYLCASSETRDNEQYFGPGTRLTVT.

The V gene is TRBV7-6, the J gene TRBJ2-7; 9 bases map to TRBD1. The J segment lost 0 bases and the V segment lost 1 base, leaving 4 bases of the junction unmatched. This CDR3 contains 16 residues. Germline V CDR1 and CDR2: SGHVS, FNYEAQ. The CDR3 loop is CASSLGTGALSYEQYF. Written as DNA, the CDR3 is TGTGCCAGCAGCTTAGGGACAGGGGCCCTCTCCTACGAGCAGTACTTC. The whole variable domain, remainder taken from reference TRBV7-6 and TRBJ2-7, is GAGVSQSPRYKVTKRGQDVALRCDPISGHVSLYWYRQALGQGPEFLTYFNYEAQQDKSGLPNDRFSAERPEGSISTLTIQRTEQRDSAMYRCASSLGTGALSYEQYFGPGTRLTVT.

The chain recombines TRBV27 with TRBJ1-5; D may be TRBD1 (6 bases). The V gene lost 0 bases and the J gene lost 15 bases, with 18 bases spanning the gap. From germline, CDR1 is MNHEY and CDR2 SMNVEV (reference sequence). The CDR3 sequence is 14 residues long. This CDR3 reads CASSLSIGGDWVHF. CDR3 in DNA: TGTGCCAGCAGTTTATCGATAGGGGGGGACTGGGTGCATTTT.

The chain combines TRBV5-6 with TRBJ2-7; 8 positions match TRBD2. Germline loops: CDR1 SGHDT, CDR2 YYEEEE. Trimming took 6 bases from V and 6 from J; bases not matched to a gene: 17. The CDR3 spans 16 residues. The CDR3 region has the DNA TGTGCCAGCAACACAGTCGAAACGGGAGGGCCGTCCGAGCAGTACTTC. Its translation is CASNTVETGGPSEQYF.

The chain has TRBV12-3 or TRBV12-4 and TRBJ2-1, with unresolved D. The CDR3 has 12 amino acids. V shed 5 bases and J shed 9 bases, with 11 bases lying between them. The CDR3 DNA reads TGTGCCAGCAGTCCCCTTCGCGGTGAGCAGTTCTTC. It translates to CASSPLRGEQFF.

This clone has only one observation. J is TRBJ1-2 and V is TRBV7-9; D remains ambiguous. Trimming pared 5 bases from V and 4 bases from J, leaving 14 bases between. The CDR3 contains 14 residues. The V gene's germline CDR1 is SEHNR and CDR2 FQNEAQ (reference sequence). CDR3 in DNA: TGTGCCAGCAGCGCCCGGCCTACGGGCTATGGCTACACCTTC. Amino acid sequence: CASSARPTGYGYTF.

This clone was found once. This chain joins TRBV10-3 and TRBJ2-3; 7 nucleotides agree with TRBD1. V was clipped by 2 bases and J by 1 base; unmatched bases: 6. The CDR3 is made up of 16 amino acids. From germline, CDR1 is ENHRY and CDR2 SYGVKD. The CDR3 region has the DNA TGTGCCATCAGTGAGCCGGTAACAGGGGGCACAGATACGCAGTATTTT. Protein product: CAISEPVTGGTDTQYF.

V gene TRBV5-1 combines with J gene TRBJ2-2; TRBD1 matches at 7 bases. J lost 2 bases, V lost 4 bases, and 5 bases had no gene match. This CDR3 spans 15 amino acids. CDR1 is SGHRS, CDR2 YFSETQ, per germline. Written as DNA, the CDR3 is TGCGCCAGCAGCGAGCGACAGGGCAACACCGGGGAGCTGTTTTTT. It encodes CASSERQGNTGELFF.

CDR3 in amino acids: CASSPQGNYGYTF. The CDR3 DNA is TGTGCCAGCTCACCTCAGGGGAACTATGGCTACACCTTC. The chain carries TRBV18 and TRBJ1-2, with TRBD1 as a possible D gene (6 bases). The CDR3 runs 13 residues. From germline, CDR1 is KGHSH and CDR2 LQKENI. V was cut by 3 bases and J by 2 bases, with 7 bases left in between. Using reference TRBV18 and TRBJ1-2 for the parts outside the CDR3, the full variable domain is NAGVMQNPRHLVRRRGQEARLRCSPMKGHSHVYWYRQLPEEGLKFMVYLQKENIIDESGMPKERFSAEFPKEGPSILRIQQVVRGDSAAYFCASSPQGNYGYTFGSGTRLTVV.

This chain joins TRBV10-3 and TRBJ1-1; D gene unclear. The germline V gene has CDR1 ENHRY and CDR2 SYGVKD. V lost 0 bases, J lost 3 bases, and 8 bases lay in between. There are 14 residues in the CDR3. The CDR3: CAISESFRYTEAFF. CDR3 in DNA: TGTGCCATCAGTGAGTCATTTAGATACACTGAAGCTTTCTTT.

The chain employs TRBV7-8 and TRBJ1-1; TRBD1 agrees at 8 bases. The CDR3 loop spans 14 amino acids. The J segment lost 3 bases and the V segment lost 6 bases, leaving 6 bases of the junction unmatched. Germline-derived CDR1 and CDR2 are SGHVS and FQNEAQ. Written as DNA, the CDR3 is TGTGCCAGCAGGCAACAGGGGGTCTACACTGAAGCTTTCTTT. Amino acids: CASRQQGVYTEAFF.

The chain is built from TRBV2 and TRBJ2-3; D ambiguous. Per germline, CDR1 SNHLY and CDR2 FYNNEI. The CDR3 loop spans 12 amino acids. V was pared by 8 bases and J by 4 bases, with 10 bases between. The CDR3 region is CASSDSADTQYF. The CDR3 coding sequence is TGTGCCAGCTCAGACTCGGCAGATACGCAGTATTTT. The variable domain in full, with the rest retrieved from reference TRBV2 and TRBJ2-3, is EPEVTQTPSHQVTQMGQEVILRCVPISNHLYFYWYRQILGQKVEFLVSFYNNEISEKSEIFDDQFSVERPDGSNFTLKIRSTKLEDSAMYFCASSDSADTQYFGPGTRLTVL.

This chain connects TRBV29-1 to TRBJ2-3; 7 nucleotides agree with TRBD1. V lost 7 bases, J lost 0 bases, and 7 bases stayed unmatched. The CDR3 is 14 amino acids. In germline, CDR1 is SQVTM, CDR2 ANQGSEA. In DNA form, the CDR3 reads TGCAGCGGGGTAGGGACAGTCAGCACAGATACGCAGTATTTT. This translates into CSGVGTVSTDTQYF.

The chain uses TRBV27 and TRBJ1-4; TRBD1 agrees at 8 bases. With 5 bases clipped from V and 2 bases from J, the junction kept 10 bases outside the gene matches. Per the germline V gene, CDR1 is MNHEY and CDR2 is SMNVEV (reference sequence). CDR3 length equals 17 residues. For the CDR3, the DNA is TGTGCCAGCAGTCGAAGACAGGGGATAGTTACTAATGAAAAACTGTTTTTT. Its translation is CASSRRQGIVTNEKLFF.

This clone was seen only once. V gene TRBV7-9 combines with J gene TRBJ2-7; D unresolved. Per germline, CDR1 SEHNR and CDR2 FQNEAQ (reference sequence). Between the trimmed V and J ends, which lost 2 bases and 4 bases, there was a span of 12 bases. The CDR3 loop spans 14 amino acids. As DNA, the CDR3 is TGTGCCAGCAGCTTATCCGGCAGGAATTACGAGCAGTACTTC. It is translated as CASSLSGRNYEQYF. The full variable domain, its missing parts supplied by reference TRBV7-9 and TRBJ2-7, is DTGVSQNPRHKITKRGQNVTFRCDPISEHNRLYWYRQTLGQGPEFLTYFQNEAQLEKSRLLSDRFSAERPKGSFSTLEIQRTEQGDSAMYLCASSLSGRNYEQYFGPGTRLTVT.

The V gene is TRBV27, the J gene TRBJ2-7, with TRBD2 matching 12 bases. Germline V gives CDR1 MNHEY, CDR2 SMNVEV (reference sequence). This CDR3 spans 15 amino acids. V shed 6 bases and J 4 bases; nucleotides not matched to a gene: 7. The CDR3 here is CASRSSGRAVYEQYF. The CDR3, as DNA: TGTGCCAGCAGGTCTAGCGGGAGGGCGGTGTACGAGCAGTACTTC.

In this sample, this clone turned up once. The chain carries TRBV5-1 and TRBJ2-3; 10 positions agree with TRBD2. Per germline, CDR1 SGHRS and CDR2 YFSETQ. This CDR3 region has 17 residues. V gave up 0 bases and J gave up 4 bases; unmatched junction bases: 8. The CDR3, as DNA: TGCGCCAGCAGCTTGGCATCTGCTAGCGGGAGTCCAGATACGCAGTATTTT. Its translation is CASSLASASGSPDTQYF.

CDR3 protein: CASSIPNRGRGTEAFF. The CDR3 DNA reads as TGTGCCAGTAGTATCCCTAACAGGGGGCGGGGAACTGAAGCTTTCTTT. The rearrangement uses TRBV19 and TRBJ1-1; the match to TRBD1 covers 9 bases. Germline V gene data show CDR1 as LNHDA and CDR2 as SQIVND (reference sequence). The CDR3 sequence is 16 residues long. Germline trimming cut 3 bases from V and 5 bases from J; bases unmatched to any gene: 10.

The rearrangement joins TRBV19 to TRBJ1-6, with D unclear. The length of the CDR3 is 18 residues. V lost 0 bases, J lost 7 bases, and 19 bases lay in between. CDR1 LNHDA and CDR2 SQIVND come from the germline V gene (reference sequence). CDR3 DNA: TGTGCCAGTAGTATAGATTTTTGGAGGAGCGGGAGCAATTCACCCCTCCACTTT. It specifies CASSIDFWRSGSNSPLHF.

Here the CDR3 reads CASSSQTSGRDEQYF. The CDR3 nucleotides read TGCGCCAGCAGCTCTCAAACTAGCGGGAGGGACGAGCAGTACTTC. The chain links TRBV5-1 to TRBJ2-7; 13 bases fit TRBD2. V dropped 3 bases and J dropped 5; count of bases not matched to a gene: 5. The CDR3 loop spans 15 amino acids. Germline-derived CDR1 and CDR2 are SGHRS and YFSETQ.

This clone was found a few times. The rearrangement joins TRBV6-5 to TRBJ1-2, with 8 bases identical to TRBD1. Trimming at V came to 2 bases and at J to 6 bases, leaving 5 bases not matched to a gene. The CDR3 contains 14 residues. Germline lookup yields CDR1 MNHEY and CDR2 SVGAGI. This CDR3 reads CASSYPGQGNGYTF. DNA of the CDR3: TGTGCCAGCAGTTACCCCGGACAGGGCAATGGCTACACCTTC.

CDR3 sequence reads: CASSTGYEQYF. For the CDR3, the DNA is TGTGCCAGCAGCACGGGCTACGAGCAGTACTTC. The chain couples TRBV11-2 to TRBJ2-7; unclear D gene. The CDR3 consists of 11 residues. In germline, CDR1 is SGHAT, CDR2 FQNNGV. V was trimmed by 5 bases and J by 3 bases, leaving 5 bases between them.

J is TRBJ1-2 and V is TRBV28; TRBD1 matches at 8 bases. Germline V gene lookup returns CDR1 MDHEN and CDR2 SYDVKM. Trimming at V came to 5 bases and at J to 4 bases, leaving 9 bases not matched to a gene. The CDR3 contains 15 residues. In DNA form, the CDR3 reads TGTGCCAGCAGTCCCCGACAGGGGTACGTCTATGGCTACACCTTC. Protein: CASSPRQGYVYGYTF.